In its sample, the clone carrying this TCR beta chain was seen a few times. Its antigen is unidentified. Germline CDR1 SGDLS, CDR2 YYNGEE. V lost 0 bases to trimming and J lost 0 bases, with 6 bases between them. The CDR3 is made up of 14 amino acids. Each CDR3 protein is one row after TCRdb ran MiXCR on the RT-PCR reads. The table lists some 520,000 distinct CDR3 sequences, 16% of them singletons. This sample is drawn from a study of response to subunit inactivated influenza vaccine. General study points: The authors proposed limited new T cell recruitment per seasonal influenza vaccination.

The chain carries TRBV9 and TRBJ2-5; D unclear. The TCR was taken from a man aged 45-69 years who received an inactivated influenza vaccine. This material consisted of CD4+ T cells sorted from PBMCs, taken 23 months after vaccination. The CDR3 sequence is CASSVAAYQETQYF. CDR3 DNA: TGTGCCAGCAGCGTAGCGGCGTACCAAGAGACCCAGTACTTC.